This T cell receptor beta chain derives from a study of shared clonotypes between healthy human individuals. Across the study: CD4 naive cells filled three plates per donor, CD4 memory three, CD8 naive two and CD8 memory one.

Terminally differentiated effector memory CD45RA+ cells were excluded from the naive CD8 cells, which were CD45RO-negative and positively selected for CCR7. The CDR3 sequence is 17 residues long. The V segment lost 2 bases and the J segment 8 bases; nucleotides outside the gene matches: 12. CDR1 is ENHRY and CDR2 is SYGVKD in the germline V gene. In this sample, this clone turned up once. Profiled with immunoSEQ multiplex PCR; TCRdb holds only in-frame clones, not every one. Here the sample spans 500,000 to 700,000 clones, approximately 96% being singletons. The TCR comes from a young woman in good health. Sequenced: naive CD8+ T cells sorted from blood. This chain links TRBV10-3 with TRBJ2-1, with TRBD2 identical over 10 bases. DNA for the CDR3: TGTGCCATCAGTGAGGGGGGGAGAAGAGCGGGAGGGCATGAGCAGTTCTTC. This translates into CAISEGGRRAGGHEQFF.